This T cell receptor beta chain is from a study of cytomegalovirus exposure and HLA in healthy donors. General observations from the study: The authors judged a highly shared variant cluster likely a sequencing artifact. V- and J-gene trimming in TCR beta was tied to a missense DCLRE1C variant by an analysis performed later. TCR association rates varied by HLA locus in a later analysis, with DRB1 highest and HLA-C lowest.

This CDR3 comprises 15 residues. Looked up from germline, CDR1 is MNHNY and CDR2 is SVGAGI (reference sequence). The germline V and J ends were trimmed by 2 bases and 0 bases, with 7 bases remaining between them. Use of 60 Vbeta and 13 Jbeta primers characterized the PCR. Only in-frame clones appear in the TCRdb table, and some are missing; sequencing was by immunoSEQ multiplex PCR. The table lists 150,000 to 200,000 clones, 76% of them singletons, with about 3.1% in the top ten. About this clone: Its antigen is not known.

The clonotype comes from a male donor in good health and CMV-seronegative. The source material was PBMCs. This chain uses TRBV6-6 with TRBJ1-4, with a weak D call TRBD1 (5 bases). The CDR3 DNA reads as TGTGCCAGCAGTTACCAGGGTGCAACTAATGAAAAACTGTTTTTT. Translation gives CASSYQGATNEKLFF.